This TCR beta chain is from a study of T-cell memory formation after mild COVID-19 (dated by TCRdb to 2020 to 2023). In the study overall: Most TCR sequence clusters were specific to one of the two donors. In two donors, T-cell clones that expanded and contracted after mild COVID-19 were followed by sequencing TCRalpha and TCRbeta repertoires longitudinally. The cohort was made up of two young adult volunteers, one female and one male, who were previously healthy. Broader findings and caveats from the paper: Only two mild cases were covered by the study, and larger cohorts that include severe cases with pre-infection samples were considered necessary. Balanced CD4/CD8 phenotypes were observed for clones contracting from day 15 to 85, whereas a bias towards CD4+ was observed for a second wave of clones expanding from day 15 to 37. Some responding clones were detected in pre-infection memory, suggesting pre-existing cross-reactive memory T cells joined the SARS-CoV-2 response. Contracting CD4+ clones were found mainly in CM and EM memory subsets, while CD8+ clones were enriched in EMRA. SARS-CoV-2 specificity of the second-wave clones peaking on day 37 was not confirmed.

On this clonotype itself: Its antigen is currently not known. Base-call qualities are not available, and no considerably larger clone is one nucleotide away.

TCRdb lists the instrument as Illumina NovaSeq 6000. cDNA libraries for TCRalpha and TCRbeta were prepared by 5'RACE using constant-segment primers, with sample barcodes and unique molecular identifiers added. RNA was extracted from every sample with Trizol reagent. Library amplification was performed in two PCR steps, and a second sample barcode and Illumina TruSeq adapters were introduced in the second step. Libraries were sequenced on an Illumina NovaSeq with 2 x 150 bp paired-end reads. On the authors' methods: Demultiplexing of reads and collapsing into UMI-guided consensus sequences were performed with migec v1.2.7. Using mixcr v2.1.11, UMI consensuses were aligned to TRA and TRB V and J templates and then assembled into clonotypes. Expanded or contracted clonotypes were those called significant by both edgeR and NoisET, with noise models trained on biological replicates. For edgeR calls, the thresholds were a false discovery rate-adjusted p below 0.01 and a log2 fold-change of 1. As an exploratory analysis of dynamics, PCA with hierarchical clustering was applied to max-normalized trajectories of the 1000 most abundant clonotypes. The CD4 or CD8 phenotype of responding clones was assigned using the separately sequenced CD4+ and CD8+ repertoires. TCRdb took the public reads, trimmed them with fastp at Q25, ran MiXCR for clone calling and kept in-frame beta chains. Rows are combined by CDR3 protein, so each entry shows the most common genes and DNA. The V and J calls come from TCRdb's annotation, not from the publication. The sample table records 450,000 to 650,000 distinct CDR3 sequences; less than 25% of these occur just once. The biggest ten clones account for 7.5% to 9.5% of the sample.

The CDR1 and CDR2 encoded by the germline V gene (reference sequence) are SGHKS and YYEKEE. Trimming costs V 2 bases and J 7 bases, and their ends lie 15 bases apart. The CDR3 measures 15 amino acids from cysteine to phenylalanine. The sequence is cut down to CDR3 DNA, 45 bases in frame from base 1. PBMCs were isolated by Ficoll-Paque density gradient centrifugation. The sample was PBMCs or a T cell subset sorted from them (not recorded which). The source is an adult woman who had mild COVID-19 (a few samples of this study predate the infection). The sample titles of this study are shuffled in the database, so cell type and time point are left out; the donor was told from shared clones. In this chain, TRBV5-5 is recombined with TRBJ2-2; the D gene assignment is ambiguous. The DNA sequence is TGTGCCAGCAGCTTCCTTGTAAGGGAAATCGGGGAGCTGTTTTTT. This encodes CASSFLVREIGELFF.